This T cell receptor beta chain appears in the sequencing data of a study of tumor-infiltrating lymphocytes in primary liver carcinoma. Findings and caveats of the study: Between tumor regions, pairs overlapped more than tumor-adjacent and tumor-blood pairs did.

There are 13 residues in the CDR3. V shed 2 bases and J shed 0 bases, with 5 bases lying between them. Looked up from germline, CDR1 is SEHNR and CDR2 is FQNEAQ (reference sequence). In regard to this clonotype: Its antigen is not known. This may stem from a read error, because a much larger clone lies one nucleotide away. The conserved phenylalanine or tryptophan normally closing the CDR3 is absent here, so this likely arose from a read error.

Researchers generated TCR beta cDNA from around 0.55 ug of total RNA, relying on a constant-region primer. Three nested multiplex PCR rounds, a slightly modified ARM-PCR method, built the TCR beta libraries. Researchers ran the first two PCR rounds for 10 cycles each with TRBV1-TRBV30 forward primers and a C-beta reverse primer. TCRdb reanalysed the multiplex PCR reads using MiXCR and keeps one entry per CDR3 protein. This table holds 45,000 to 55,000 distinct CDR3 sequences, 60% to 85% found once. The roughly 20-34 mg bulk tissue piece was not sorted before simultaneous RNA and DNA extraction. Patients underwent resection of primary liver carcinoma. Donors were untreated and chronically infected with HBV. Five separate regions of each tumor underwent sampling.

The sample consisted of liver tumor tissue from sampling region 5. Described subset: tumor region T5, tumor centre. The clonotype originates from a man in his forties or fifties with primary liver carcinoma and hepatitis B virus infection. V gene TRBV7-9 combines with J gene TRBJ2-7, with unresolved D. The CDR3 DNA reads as TGTGCCAGCAGCTTAACCAGCTCCTACGAGCAGTACTTG. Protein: CASSLTSSYEQYL.